The present T cell receptor beta chain was sequenced within a study of cytomegalovirus exposure and HLA in healthy donors. The study's findings and limits: It was in a later analysis that TCR association rates were seen to vary by HLA locus, highest for DRB1 and lowest for HLA-C. The only immune exposure information that was available was CMV serostatus.

The PCR used 60 Vbeta and 13 Jbeta primers. Some clones are missing from TCRdb's copy, which holds only in-frame ones; the method was immunoSEQ multiplex PCR. The sample lists 150,000 to 190,000 clones; 70% to 90% were seen once. To note about this clone: Its specificity is unknown.

The CDR3 is 19 amino acids. Germline CDR1 KGHSH, CDR2 LQKENI. Unmatched junction bases numbered 9, after V lost 2 bases and J lost 0 bases. At collection, donors were nominally healthy, but unrecorded immune exposures were probable. The receptor comes from a young woman in good health and CMV-seronegative. Sequencing was carried out using PBMCs. V gene TRBV18 combines with J gene TRBJ2-6; 8 positions match TRBD2. The CDR3 is CASSPKQLAVISGANVLTF. DNA of the CDR3: TGTGCCAGCTCACCAAAACAACTAGCGGTAATCTCTGGGGCCAACGTCCTGACTTTC.